Shown below are 8 T cell receptor beta chains from a single sample sequenced in a study of blood T cell repertoires in COVID-19. Produced via immunoSEQ multiplex PCR; TCRdb's table is partial and in-frame only. This table holds about 200,000 clones, about 82% found once. Sequencing used PBMCs or T cells enriched from blood (not recorded which). The receptors come from a man between 35 and 55 years old with acute COVID-19.

This chain joins TRBV21-1 and TRBJ2-7; the table assigns TRBD2, which was not confirmed against the DNA. TRBV21-1 has pseudogene status. CDR3 length equals 18 residues. The chain's CDR3 is CASSKEVAGGPAPYEQYF. CDR3 DNA sequence: TGTGCCAGCAGCAAAGAAGTAGCGGGAGGTCCCGCTCCCTACGAGCAGTACTTC.

The chain joins TRBV20-1 to TRBJ1-2; 9 bases agree with TRBD1. Per germline, CDR1 DFQATT and CDR2 SNEGSKA (reference sequence). CDR3 length: 11 residues. The V segment lost 6 bases and the J segment 10 bases; nucleotides outside the gene matches: 6. The DNA of the CDR3 is TGCAGTGCGCACGACAGGGGGGCCTACACCTTC. It codes for CSAHDRGAYTF.

The genes are TRBV24-1 and TRBJ2-6, with 12 bases identical to TRBD1. The CDR3 is 19 amino acids. Per the germline V gene, CDR1 is KGHDR and CDR2 is SFDVKD. Germline trimming cut 3 bases from V and 0 bases from J; bases unmatched to any gene: 5. CDR3 amino acids: CATSDPRDRGLSGANVLTF. CDR3 coding DNA: TGTGCCACCAGTGATCCCCGGGACAGGGGGCTCTCTGGGGCCAACGTCCTGACTTTC.

The chain links TRBV5-1 to TRBJ1-5; 11 bases fit TRBD1. Losses at the gene ends were 4 bases for V and 7 bases for J; bases not matched to a gene: 7. Germline V gives CDR1 SGHRS, CDR2 YFSETQ. This CDR3 is 15 amino acids long. The DNA for the CDR3 is TGCGCCAGCAGCAGGGACGGGACAGGGGGGCAGCCCCAGCATTTT. Its protein product is CASSRDGTGGQPQHF.

This chain joins TRBV2 and TRBJ1-1; D is uncertain. V dropped 7 bases and J dropped 1 base, with 4 bases sitting between them. CDR1 and CDR2 from the germline V gene are SNHLY and FYNNEI. CDR3 size: 11 residues. CDR3 region: CASTRNTEAFF. The CDR3 DNA is TGTGCCAGCACGAGGAACACTGAAGCTTTCTTT.

This clone was found a few times. The rearrangement joins TRBV24-1 to TRBJ2-7; 8 bases fit TRBD1. V lost 3 bases to trimming and J lost 5 bases; unmatched junction nucleotides: 8. The CDR3 spans 15 residues. The V gene's germline CDR1 is KGHDR and CDR2 SFDVKD. The CDR3 nucleotides are TGTGCCACCAGTGATCAGAGGACAGGGACCCACGAGCAGTACTTC. Protein: CATSDQRTGTHEQYF.

CDR3 sequence reads: CASSSTLGDSSTDTQYF. Written as DNA, the CDR3 is TGTGCCAGCAGCTCCACCTTAGGGGACAGCAGCACAGATACGCAGTATTTT. The rearrangement uses TRBV13 and TRBJ2-3; 7 bases align to TRBD1. The CDR3 sequence is 17 residues long. V lost 4 bases, J lost 0 bases, and 10 bases stayed unmatched. Germline V gene lookup returns CDR1 PRHDT and CDR2 FYEKMQ (reference sequence).

This clone was picked up one time. CDR3 sequence: CASSQSSGSADTQYF. CDR3 nucleotides: TGTGCCAGCAGCCAATCTTCAGGTTCTGCAGATACGCAGTATTTT. J is TRBJ2-3 and V is TRBV3-1 (or the pseudogene TRBV3-2); unclear D gene. The CDR3 is 15 residues long. The V gene's germline CDR1 is LGHDT and CDR2 YNNKEL (reference sequence). Trimming removed 2 bases at V and 4 bases at J, with 13 bases between.